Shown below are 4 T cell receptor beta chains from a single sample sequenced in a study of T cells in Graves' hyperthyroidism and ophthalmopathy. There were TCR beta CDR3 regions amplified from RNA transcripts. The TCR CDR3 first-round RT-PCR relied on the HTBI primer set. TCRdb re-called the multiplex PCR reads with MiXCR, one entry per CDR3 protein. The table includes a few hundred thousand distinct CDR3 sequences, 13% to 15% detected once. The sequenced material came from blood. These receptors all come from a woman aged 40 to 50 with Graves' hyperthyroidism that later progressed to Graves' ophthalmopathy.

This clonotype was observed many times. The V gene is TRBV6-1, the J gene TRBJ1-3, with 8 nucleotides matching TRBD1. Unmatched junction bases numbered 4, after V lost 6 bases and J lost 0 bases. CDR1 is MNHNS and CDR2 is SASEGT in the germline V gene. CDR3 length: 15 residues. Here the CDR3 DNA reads TGTGCCAGCAGCCCAGGGGGCCACTCTGGAAACACCATATATTTT. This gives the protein CASSPGGHSGNTIYF.

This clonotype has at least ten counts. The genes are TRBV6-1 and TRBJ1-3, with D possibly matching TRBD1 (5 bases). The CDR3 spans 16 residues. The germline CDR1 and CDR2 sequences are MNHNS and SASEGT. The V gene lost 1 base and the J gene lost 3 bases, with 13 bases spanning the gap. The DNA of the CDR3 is TGTGCCAGCAGTGAAGAGGAGGGGCACGGTGGAAACACCATATATTTT. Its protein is CASSEEEGHGGNTIYF.

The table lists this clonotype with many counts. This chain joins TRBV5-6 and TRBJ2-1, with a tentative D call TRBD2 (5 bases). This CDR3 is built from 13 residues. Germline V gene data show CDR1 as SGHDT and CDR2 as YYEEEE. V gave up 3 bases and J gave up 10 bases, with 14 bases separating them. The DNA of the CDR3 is TGTGCCAGCAGCTACCTGGACTTTCAGGAGCAGTTCTTC. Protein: CASSYLDFQEQFF.

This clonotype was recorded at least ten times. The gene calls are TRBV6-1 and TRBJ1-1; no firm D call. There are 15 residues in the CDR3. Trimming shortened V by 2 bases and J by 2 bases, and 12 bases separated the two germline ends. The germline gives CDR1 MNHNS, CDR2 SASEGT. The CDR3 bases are TGTGCCAGCAGTGAACGGAGTGCATACAACACTGAAGCTTTCTTT. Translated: CASSERSAYNTEAFF.